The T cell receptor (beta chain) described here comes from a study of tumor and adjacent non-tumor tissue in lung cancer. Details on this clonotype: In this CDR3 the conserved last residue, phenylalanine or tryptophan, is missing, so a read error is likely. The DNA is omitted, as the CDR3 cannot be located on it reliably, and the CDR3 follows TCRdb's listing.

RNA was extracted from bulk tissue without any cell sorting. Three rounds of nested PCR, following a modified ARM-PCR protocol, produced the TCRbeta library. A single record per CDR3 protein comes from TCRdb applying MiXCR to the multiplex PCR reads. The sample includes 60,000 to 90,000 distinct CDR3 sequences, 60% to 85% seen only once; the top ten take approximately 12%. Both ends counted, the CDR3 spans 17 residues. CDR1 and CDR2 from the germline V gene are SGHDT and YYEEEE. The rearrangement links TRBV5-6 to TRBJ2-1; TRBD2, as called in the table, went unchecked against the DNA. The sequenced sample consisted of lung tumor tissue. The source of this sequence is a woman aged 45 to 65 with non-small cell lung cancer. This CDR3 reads CASSSWDYKLRYNEQLL.